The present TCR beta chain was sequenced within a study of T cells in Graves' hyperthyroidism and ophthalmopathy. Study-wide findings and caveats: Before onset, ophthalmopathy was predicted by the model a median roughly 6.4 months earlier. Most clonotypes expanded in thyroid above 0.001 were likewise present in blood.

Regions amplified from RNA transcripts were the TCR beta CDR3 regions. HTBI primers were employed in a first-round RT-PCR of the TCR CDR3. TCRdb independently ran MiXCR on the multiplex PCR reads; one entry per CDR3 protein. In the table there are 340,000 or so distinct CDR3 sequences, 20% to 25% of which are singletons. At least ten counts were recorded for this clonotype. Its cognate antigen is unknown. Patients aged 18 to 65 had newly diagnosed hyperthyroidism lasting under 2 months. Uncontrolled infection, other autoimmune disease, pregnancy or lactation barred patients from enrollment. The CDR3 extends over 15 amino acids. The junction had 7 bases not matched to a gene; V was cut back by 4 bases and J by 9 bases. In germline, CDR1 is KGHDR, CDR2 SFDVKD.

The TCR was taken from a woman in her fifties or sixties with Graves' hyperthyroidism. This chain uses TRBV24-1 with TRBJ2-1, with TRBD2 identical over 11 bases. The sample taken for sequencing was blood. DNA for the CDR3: TGTGCCACCAGTGAAGGGACTAGCGGCAGGGGTGAGCAGTTCTTC. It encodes CATSEGTSGRGEQFF.